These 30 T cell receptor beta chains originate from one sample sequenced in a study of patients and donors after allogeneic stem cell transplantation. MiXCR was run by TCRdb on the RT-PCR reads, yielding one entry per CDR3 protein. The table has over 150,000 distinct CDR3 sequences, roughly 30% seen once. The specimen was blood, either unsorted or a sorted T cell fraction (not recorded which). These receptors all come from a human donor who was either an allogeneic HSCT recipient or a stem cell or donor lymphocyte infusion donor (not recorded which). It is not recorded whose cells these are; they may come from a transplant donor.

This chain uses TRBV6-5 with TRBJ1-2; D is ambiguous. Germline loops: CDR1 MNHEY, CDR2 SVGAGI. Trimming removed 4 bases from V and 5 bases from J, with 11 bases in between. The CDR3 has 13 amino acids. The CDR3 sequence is CASSSSGLYGYTF. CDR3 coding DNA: TGTGCCAGCAGTTCCTCCGGACTTTATGGCTACACCTTC.

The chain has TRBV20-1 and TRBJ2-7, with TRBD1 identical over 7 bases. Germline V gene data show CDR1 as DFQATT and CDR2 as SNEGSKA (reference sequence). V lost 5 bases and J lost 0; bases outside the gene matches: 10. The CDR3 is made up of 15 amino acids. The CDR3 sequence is CSAAPGQRPSYEQYF. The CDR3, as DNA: TGCAGTGCTGCTCCGGGACAGCGACCCTCCTACGAGCAGTACTTC.

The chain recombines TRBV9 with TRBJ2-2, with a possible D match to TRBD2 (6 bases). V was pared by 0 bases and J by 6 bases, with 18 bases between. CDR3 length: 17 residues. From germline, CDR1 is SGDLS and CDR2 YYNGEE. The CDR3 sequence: CASSVAKGGPGAGELFF. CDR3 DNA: TGTGCCAGCAGCGTAGCCAAAGGAGGGCCGGGAGCCGGGGAGCTGTTTTTT.

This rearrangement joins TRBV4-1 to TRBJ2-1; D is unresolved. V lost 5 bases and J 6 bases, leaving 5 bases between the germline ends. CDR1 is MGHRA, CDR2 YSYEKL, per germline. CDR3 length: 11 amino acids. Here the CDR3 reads CASSFLNEQFF. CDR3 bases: TGCGCCAGCAGCTTCCTCAATGAGCAGTTCTTC.

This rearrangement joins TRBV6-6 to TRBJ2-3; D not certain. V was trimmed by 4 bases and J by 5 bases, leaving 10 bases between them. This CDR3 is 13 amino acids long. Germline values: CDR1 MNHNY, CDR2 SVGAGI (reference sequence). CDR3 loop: CASSLGWGDTQYF. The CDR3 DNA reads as TGTGCCAGCAGTTTAGGTTGGGGAGATACGCAGTATTTT.

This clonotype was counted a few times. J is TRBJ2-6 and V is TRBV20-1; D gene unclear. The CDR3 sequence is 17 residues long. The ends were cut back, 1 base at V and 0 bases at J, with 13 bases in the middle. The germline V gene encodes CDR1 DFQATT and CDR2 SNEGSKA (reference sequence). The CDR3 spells CSARVPGWSSGANVLTF. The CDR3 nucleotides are TGCAGTGCTAGAGTCCCAGGTTGGAGCTCTGGGGCCAACGTCCTGACTTTC.

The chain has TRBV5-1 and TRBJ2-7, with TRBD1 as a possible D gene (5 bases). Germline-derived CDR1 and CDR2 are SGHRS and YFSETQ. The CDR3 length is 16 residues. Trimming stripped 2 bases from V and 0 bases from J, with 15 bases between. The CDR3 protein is CASSLHQGSSSYEQYF. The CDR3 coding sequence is TGCGCCAGCAGCTTACACCAGGGATCCAGCTCCTACGAGCAGTACTTC.

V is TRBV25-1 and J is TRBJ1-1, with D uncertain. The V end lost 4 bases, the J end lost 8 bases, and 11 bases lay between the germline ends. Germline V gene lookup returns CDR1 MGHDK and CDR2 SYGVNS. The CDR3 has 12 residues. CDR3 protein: CASSVVPQEAFF. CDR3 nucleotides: TGTGCCAGCAGTGTTGTTCCTCAAGAAGCTTTCTTT.

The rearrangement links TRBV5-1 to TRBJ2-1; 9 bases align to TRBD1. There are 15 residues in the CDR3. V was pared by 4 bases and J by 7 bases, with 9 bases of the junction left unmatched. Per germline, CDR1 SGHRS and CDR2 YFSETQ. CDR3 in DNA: TGCGCCAGCAGCGTGACAGGGGGGATGGAAAATGAGCAGTTCTTC. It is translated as CASSVTGGMENEQFF.

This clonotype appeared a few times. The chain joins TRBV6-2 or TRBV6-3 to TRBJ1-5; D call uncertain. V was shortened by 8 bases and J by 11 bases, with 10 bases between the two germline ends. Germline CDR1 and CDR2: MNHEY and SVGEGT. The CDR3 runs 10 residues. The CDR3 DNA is TGTGCCAGCGCCGGTCCAGCCCAGCATTTT. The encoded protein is CASAGPAQHF.

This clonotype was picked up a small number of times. CDR3 residues: CATKPSGQGGNQPQHF. In nucleotides, the CDR3 is TGTGCCACCAAACCGAGCGGACAGGGTGGGAATCAGCCCCAGCATTTT. The chain links TRBV27 to TRBJ1-5, with 8 bases fitting TRBD1. Germline V gene lookup returns CDR1 MNHEY and CDR2 SMNVEV (reference sequence). J lost 4 bases, V lost 10 bases, and 15 bases had no gene match. This CDR3 comprises 16 residues.

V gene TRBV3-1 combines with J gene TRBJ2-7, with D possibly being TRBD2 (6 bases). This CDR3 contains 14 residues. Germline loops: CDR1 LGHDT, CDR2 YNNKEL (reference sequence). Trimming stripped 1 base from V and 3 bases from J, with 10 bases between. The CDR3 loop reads CASSQGPGDYEQYF. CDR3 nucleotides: TGTGCCAGCAGCCAAGGTCCGGGAGACTACGAGCAGTACTTC.

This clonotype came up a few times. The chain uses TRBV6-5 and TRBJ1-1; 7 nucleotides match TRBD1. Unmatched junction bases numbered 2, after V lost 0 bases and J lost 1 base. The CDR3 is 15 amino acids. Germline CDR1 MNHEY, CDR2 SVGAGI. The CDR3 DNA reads TGTGCCAGCAGTTACTCGGGGACAGCGAACACTGAAGCTTTCTTT. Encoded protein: CASSYSGTANTEAFF.

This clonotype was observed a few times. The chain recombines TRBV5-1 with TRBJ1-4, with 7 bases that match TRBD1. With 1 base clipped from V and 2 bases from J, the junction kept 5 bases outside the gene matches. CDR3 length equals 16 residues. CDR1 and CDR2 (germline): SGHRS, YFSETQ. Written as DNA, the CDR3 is TGCGCCAGCAGCTTGTTACAGGGGTCTACTAATGAAAAACTGTTTTTT. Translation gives CASSLLQGSTNEKLFF. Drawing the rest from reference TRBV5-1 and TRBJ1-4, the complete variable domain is KAGVTQTPRYLIKTRGQQVTLSCSPISGHRSVSWYQQTPGQGLQFLFEYFSETQRNKGNFPGRFSGRQFSNSRSEMNVSTLELGDSALYLCASSLLQGSTNEKLFFGSGTQLSVL.

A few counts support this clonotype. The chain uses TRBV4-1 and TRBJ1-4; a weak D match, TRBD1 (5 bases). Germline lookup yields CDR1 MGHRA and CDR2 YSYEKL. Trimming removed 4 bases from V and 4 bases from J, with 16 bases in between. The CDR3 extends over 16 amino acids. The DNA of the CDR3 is TGCGCCAGCAGCCTACTGGTGACAGCCCATAATGAAAAACTGTTTTTT. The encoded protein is CASSLLVTAHNEKLFF.

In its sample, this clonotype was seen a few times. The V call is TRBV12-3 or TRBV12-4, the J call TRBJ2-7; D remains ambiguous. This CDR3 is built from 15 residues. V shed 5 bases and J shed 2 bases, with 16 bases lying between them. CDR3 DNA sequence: TGTGCCAGCAGTCCCCCTGGGCCTTCCCCCTACGAGCAGTACTTC. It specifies CASSPPGPSPYEQYF.

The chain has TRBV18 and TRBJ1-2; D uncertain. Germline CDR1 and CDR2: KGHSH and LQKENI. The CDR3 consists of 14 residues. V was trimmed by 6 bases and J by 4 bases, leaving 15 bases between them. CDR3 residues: CASSPGPQRYGYTF. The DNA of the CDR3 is TGTGCCAGCTCTCCCGGTCCCCAACGCTATGGCTACACCTTC.

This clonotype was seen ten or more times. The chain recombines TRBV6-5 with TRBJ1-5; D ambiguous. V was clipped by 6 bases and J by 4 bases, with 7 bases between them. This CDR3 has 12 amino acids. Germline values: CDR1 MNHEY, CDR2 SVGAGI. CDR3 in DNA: TGTGCCAGCAGGGATGGTAATCAGCCCCAGCATTTT. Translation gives CASRDGNQPQHF.

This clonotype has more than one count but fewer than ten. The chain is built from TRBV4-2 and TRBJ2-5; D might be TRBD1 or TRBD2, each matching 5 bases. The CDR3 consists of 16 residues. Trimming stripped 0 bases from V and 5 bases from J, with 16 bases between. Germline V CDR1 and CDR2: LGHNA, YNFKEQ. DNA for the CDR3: TGTGCCAGCAGCCAAGATCTCATTTCCGGGGACGAGACCCAGTACTTC. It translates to CASSQDLISGDETQYF.

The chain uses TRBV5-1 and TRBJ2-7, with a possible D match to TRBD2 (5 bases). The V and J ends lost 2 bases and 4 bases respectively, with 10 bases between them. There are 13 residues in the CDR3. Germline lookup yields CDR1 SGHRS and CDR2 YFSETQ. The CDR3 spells CASSFPGRYEQYF. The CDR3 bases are TGCGCCAGCAGCTTCCCGGGAAGGTACGAGCAGTACTTC.

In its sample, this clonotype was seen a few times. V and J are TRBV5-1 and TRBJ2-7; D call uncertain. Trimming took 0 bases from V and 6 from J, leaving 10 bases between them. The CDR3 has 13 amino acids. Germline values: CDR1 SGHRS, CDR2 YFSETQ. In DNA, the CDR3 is TGCGCCAGCAGCTTGGCCGGTAGGAGCGAGCAGTACTTC. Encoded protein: CASSLAGRSEQYF.

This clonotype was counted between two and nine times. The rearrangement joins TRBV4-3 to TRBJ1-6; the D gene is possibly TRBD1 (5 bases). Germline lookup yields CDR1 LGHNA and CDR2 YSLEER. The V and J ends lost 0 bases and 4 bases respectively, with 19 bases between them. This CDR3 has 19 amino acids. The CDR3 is CASSQDRAWPGRYNSPLHF. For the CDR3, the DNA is TGCGCCAGCAGCCAAGATCGCGCCTGGCCGGGACGGTATAATTCACCCCTCCACTTT.

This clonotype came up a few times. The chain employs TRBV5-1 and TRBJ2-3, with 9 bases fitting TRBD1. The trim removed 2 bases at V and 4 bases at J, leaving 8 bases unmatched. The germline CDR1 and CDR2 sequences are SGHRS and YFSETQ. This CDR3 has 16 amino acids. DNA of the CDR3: TGCGCCAGCAGCTTAACCGGGACAGGGATTCCAGATACGCAGTATTTT. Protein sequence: CASSLTGTGIPDTQYF.

CDR3 bases: TGTGCCAGCAGCTCCCCGCGGACGGGGAGTTTCACAGATACGCAGTATTTT. Protein: CASSSPRTGSFTDTQYF. The chain uses TRBV7-2 and TRBJ2-3; possible D gene TRBD2, 5 bases. The CDR3 totals 17 residues. The germline V gene has CDR1 SGHTA and CDR2 FQGNSA. V was clipped by 4 bases and J by 2 bases, with 19 bases between them.

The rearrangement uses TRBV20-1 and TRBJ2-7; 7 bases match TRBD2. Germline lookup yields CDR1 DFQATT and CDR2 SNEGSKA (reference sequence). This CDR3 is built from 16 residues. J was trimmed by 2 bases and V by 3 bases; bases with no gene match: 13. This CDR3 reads CSARDLSGIVPYEQYF. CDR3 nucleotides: TGCAGTGCTAGGGACCTAAGCGGGATCGTCCCCTACGAGCAGTACTTC.

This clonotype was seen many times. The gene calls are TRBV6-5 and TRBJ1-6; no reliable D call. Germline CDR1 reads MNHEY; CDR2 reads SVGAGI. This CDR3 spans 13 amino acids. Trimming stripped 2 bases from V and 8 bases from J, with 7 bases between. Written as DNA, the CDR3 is TGTGCCAGCAGTTACAAGGGTTATTCACCCCTCCACTTT. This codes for CASSYKGYSPLHF.

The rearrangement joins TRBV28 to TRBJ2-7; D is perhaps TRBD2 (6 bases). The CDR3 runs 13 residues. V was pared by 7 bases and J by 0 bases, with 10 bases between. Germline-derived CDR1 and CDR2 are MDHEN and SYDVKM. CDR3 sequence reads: CASTPGASYEQYF. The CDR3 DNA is TGTGCCAGCACCCCGGGAGCCTCCTACGAGCAGTACTTC.

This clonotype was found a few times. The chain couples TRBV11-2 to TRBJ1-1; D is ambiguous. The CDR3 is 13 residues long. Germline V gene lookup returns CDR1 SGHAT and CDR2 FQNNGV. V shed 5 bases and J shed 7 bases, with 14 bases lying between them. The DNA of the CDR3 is TGTGCCAGCAGCCCACGTGGAGGAATTGAAGCTTTCTTT. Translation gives CASSPRGGIEAFF.

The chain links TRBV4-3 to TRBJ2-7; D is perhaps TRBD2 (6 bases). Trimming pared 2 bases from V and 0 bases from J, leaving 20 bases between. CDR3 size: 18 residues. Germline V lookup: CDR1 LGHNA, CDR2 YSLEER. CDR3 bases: TGCGCCAGCAGCCAATATTATTTCGGGAGTGATAGCTCCTACGAGCAGTACTTC. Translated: CASSQYYFGSDSSYEQYF.

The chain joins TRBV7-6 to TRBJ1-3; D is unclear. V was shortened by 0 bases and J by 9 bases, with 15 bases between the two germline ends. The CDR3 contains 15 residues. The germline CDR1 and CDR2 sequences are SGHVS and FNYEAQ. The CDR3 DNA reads TGTGCCAGCAGCTTAGCCCCGGCGAGGGTTGGCACCATATATTTT. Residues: CASSLAPARVGTIYF.